This T cell receptor (beta chain) was recovered during a study of PD-L1 blockade in urothelial cancer. Time point meaning: pretreatment peripheral blood. Method: immunoSEQ multiplex PCR; TCRdb's copy keeps in-frame clones and lacks some. This table holds approximately 94,000 clones, around 86% found once. As concerns this clone: The junction shows a germline mismatch at one end, possibly a read error.

Material: PBMCs, obtained around atezolizumab (anti-PD-L1) treatment. This receptor was obtained from a man between 60 and 75 years old with urothelial cancer.

The CDR3, as DNA: TGCGCCAGTAGGTCAGGGATAGGTCAGCCCCAGCATTTT. Residues: CASRSGIGQPQHF. The rearrangement joins TRBV19 to TRBJ1-5; tentative D call: TRBD1 (5 bases). This CDR3 is 13 amino acids long. Germline V gives CDR1 LNHDA, CDR2 SQIVND (reference sequence).